One and the same sample provided the 14 T cell receptor beta chains below, sequenced in a study of shared clonotypes between healthy human individuals. Generated by immunoSEQ multiplex PCR, the TCRdb table keeps only in-frame clones and is missing some. Among about 2.3 million clones, roughly 90% were seen once, and the ten largest hold about 0.41%. Sequenced: naive CD4+ T cells from PBMCs. Subset specified: CD45RA+ positively selected. Receptor source: a man aged 18 to 30 in good health. Some clones in this sample may be carry-over from other donors' samples.

The gene calls are TRBV6-6 and TRBJ1-3; D may be TRBD1 (6 bases). This CDR3 spans 13 amino acids. From germline, CDR1 is MNHNY and CDR2 SVGAGI (reference sequence). V lost 9 bases, J lost 4 bases, and 13 bases lay in between. CDR3 DNA sequence: TGTGCCAGTATTGGGGGGCGAGGAAACACCATATATTTT. It is translated as CASIGGRGNTIYF.

A word on this clone: Different DNA sequences within this sample yield the same CDR3. The rearrangement joins TRBV28 to TRBJ1-1, with TRBD1 as a possible D gene (6 bases). The CDR3 loop spans 14 amino acids. Germline V gene data show CDR1 as MDHEN and CDR2 as SYDVKM. Trimming left V 2 bases short and J 4 bases short, with 11 bases between. The CDR3 region is CASSLHREGTEAFF. CDR3 in DNA: TGTGCCAGCAGTTTACACAGGGAGGGCACTGAAGCTTTCTTT.

The chain links TRBV5-5 to TRBJ1-3; 10 nucleotides line up with TRBD1. The CDR3 length is 15 residues. Germline V gene data show CDR1 as SGHKS and CDR2 as YYEKEE (reference sequence). J lost 5 bases, V lost 5 bases, and 7 bases had no gene match. Here the CDR3 DNA reads TGTGCCAGCAGATCGGACAGGGGGGACAGAAACACCATATATTTT. Encoded protein: CASRSDRGDRNTIYF. Full variable domain (rest looked up from reference TRBV5-5 and TRBJ1-3): DAGVTQSPTHLIKTRGQQVTLRCSPISGHKSVSWYQQVLGQGPQFIFQYYEKEERGRGNFPDRFSARQFPNYSSELNVNALLLGDSALYLCASRSDRGDRNTIYFGEGSWLTVV.

V is TRBV9 and J is TRBJ2-2; D remains ambiguous. V was trimmed by 1 base and J by 3 bases, leaving 7 bases between them. Germline V gene data show CDR1 as SGDLS and CDR2 as YYNGEE. This CDR3 has 14 residues. The CDR3 DNA follows: TGTGCCAGCAGCGTATTCTCGTACACCGGGGAGCTGTTTTTT. Its protein is CASSVFSYTGELFF.

The chain links TRBV9 to TRBJ2-3; TRBD1 aligns across 8 bases. This CDR3 spans 15 amino acids. Germline V lookup: CDR1 SGDLS, CDR2 YYNGEE. V lost 7 bases and J lost 3; bases outside the gene matches: 10. CDR3 DNA sequence: TGTGCCAGCGGCGGGGACAGGCGGGGAACAGATACGCAGTATTTT. Protein product: CASGGDRRGTDTQYF.

Worth noting for this clone: The same CDR3 arises from other DNA sequences in this sample as well. The V call is TRBV29-1, the J call TRBJ1-2; 8 nucleotides agree with TRBD1. The germline V gene encodes CDR1 SQVTM and CDR2 ANQGSEA. The CDR3 loop spans 12 amino acids. With 6 bases clipped from V and 7 bases from J, the junction kept 7 bases outside the gene matches. CDR3 region: CSVGDRGGGYTF. The CDR3 DNA reads as TGCAGCGTCGGAGACAGGGGTGGTGGCTACACCTTC.

The chain carries TRBV6-1 and TRBJ1-4; D gene ambiguous. CDR3 length: 14 amino acids. CDR1 and CDR2 from the germline V gene are MNHNS and SASEGT. Trimming shortened V by 7 bases and J by 0 bases, and 9 bases separated the two germline ends. This CDR3 is CASTLGATNEKLFF. The CDR3 DNA reads TGTGCCAGCACCCTGGGTGCAACTAATGAAAAACTGTTTTTT.

The chain is built from TRBV19 and TRBJ2-3; a weak D match, TRBD2 (6 bases). Trimming stripped 3 bases from V and 0 bases from J, with 13 bases between. Per the germline V gene, CDR1 is LNHDA and CDR2 is SQIVND (reference sequence). This CDR3 is 16 amino acids long. CDR3: CASSIPARGSTDTQYF. The CDR3, as DNA: TGTGCCAGTAGTATTCCGGCGCGGGGTAGCACAGATACGCAGTATTTT.

This clone was detected many times. This chain joins TRBV5-1 and TRBJ2-1, with D possibly matching TRBD2 (5 bases). Germline values: CDR1 SGHRS, CDR2 YFSETQ. The CDR3 has 16 amino acids. V gave up 5 bases and J gave up 0 bases, with 15 bases separating them. CDR3 DNA: TGCGCCAGCAGAAAGGCCAGTGGGAGCTCCTACAATGAGCAGTTCTTC. Its protein is CASRKASGSSYNEQFF.

The rearrangement joins TRBV28 to TRBJ1-1; a weak D match, TRBD1 (5 bases). Between the trimmed V and J ends, which lost 10 bases and 4 bases, there was a span of 16 bases. The CDR3 is 13 amino acids. Germline V lookup: CDR1 MDHEN, CDR2 SYDVKM. The CDR3 region is CANRRAGGTEAFF. The CDR3 DNA follows: TGTGCCAACAGGAGGGCGGGTGGCACTGAAGCTTTCTTT. Complete variable domain (other parts from reference TRBV28 and TRBJ1-1): DVKVTQSSRYLVKRTGEKVFLECVQDMDHENMFWYRQDPGLGLRLIYFSYDVKMKEKGDIPEGYSVSREKKERFSLILESASTNQTSMYLCANRRAGGTEAFFGQGTRLTVV.

Points on this clone: Other nucleotide sequences from this sample produce the same CDR3. The V gene is TRBV5-1, the J gene TRBJ1-3; D is ambiguous. The CDR3 is 14 amino acids. V was clipped by 0 bases and J by 3 bases, with 7 bases between them. Germline-derived CDR1 and CDR2 are SGHRS and YFSETQ. The CDR3: CASSLGGIGNTIYF. CDR3 nucleotides: TGCGCCAGCAGCTTGGGGGGAATTGGAAACACCATATATTTT.

V gene TRBV4-1 combines with J gene TRBJ2-1; 9 bases agree with TRBD2. The CDR3 contains 17 residues. The ends lost 0 bases at V and 6 bases at J; junction bases unmatched: 9. Germline V lookup: CDR1 MGHRA, CDR2 YSYEKL. CDR3 in DNA: TGCGCCAGCAGCCAAGATGGCACAGCGGGAGGACGCAATGAGCAGTTCTTC. Its protein product is CASSQDGTAGGRNEQFF.

This chain connects TRBV5-6 to TRBJ1-5, with 8 bases matching TRBD1. The CDR3 extends over 15 amino acids. Germline CDR1 reads SGHDT; CDR2 reads YYEEEE. Unmatched junction bases numbered 6, after V lost 0 bases and J lost 7 bases. In nucleotides, the CDR3 is TGTGCCAGCAGCTTGGGGGGGACAGGCGGCCAGCCCCAGCATTTT. This encodes CASSLGGTGGQPQHF.

V gene TRBV2 combines with J gene TRBJ2-1, with 7 positions matching TRBD2. The CDR3 loop spans 15 amino acids. The ends lost 7 bases at V and 3 bases at J; junction bases unmatched: 9. Looked up from germline, CDR1 is SNHLY and CDR2 is FYNNEI. The CDR3 spells CASTRTGGYYNEQFF. Here the CDR3 DNA reads TGTGCCAGCACGAGAACGGGAGGCTACTACAATGAGCAGTTCTTC. Complete variable domain (other parts from reference TRBV2 and TRBJ2-1): EPEVTQTPSHQVTQMGQEVILRCVPISNHLYFYWYRQILGQKVEFLVSFYNNEISEKSEIFDDQFSVERPDGSNFTLKIRSTKLEDSAMYFCASTRTGGYYNEQFFGPGTRLTVL.